In this sample, the clone carrying this T cell receptor (beta chain) turned up once. Its antigen is as yet unknown. A multiplex PCR was run with 60 Vbeta primers and 13 Jbeta primers. TCRdb's table, derived via immunoSEQ multiplex PCR, lists solely in-frame clones and lacks some. Among under 200,000 clones listed, more than 65% were seen once. This sample stems from a study of cytomegalovirus exposure and HLA in healthy donors. General study findings and limits: What was likely a sequencing artifact was a cluster of highly shared sequence variants. A few V segments could not be told apart, such as TRBV6-2 and TRBV6-3, and were left out. The authors listed roughly 150 TCR beta chains as cytomegalovirus-associated.

This CDR3 contains 15 residues. Germline loops: CDR1 SGHNT, CDR2 YYREEE (reference sequence). The ends lost 4 bases at V and 2 bases at J; junction bases unmatched: 5. The sample taken for sequencing was PBMCs. V gene TRBV5-4 combines with J gene TRBJ1-4; 7 bases agree with TRBD1. The origin of this receptor is a woman aged 50 to 65 in good health and CMV-seronegative. The CDR3 here is CASSPTGSTNEKLFF. For the CDR3, the DNA is TGTGCCAGCAGCCCGACAGGGTCCACTAATGAAAAACTGTTTTTT. The full variable domain, rest sourced from reference TRBV5-4 and TRBJ1-4, is ETGVTQSPTHLIKTRGQQVTLRCSSQSGHNTVSWYQQALGQGPQFIFQYYREEENGRGNFPPRFSGLQFPNYSSELNVNALELDDSALYLCASSPTGSTNEKLFFGSGTQLSVL.